This TCR beta chain was sequenced for a study of T-cell memory formation after mild COVID-19. This clonotype was observed a few times. Researchers used 5'RACE with constant-segment primers to make TCR alpha and TCR beta cDNA libraries that carry sample barcodes and UMIs. TCRdb ran MiXCR on the 5' RACE reads and lists one entry per CDR3 protein. The sample lists 150,000 to 200,000 distinct CDR3 sequences, approximately 12% occurring once. The CDR3 has 14 residues. V lost 2 bases and J 2 bases, leaving 9 bases between the germline ends. CDR1 and CDR2 from the germline V gene are LNHNV and YYDKDF (reference sequence).

The sample comprised PBMCs or a T cell subset sorted from them (not recorded which). The receptor was isolated from a man younger than 35 who had mild COVID-19 (a few samples of this study predate the infection). Cell type and time point are not known. The V call is TRBV15, the J call TRBJ1-1; no clear D. The CDR3 here is CATSRTRGNTEAFF. The CDR3 DNA is TGTGCCACCAGCAGAACTCGGGGTAACACTGAAGCTTTCTTT.